One sample yielded the 2 T cell receptor beta chains listed below, sequenced in a study of graft-versus-host responses after intestinal transplantation. Assay: immunoSEQ multiplex PCR; the TCRdb copy retains only in-frame clones and omits some. The table has tens of thousands of clones, over 75% seen once. No cognate antigen is known for these TCRs. This sample comprised unstimulated CD8+ T cells sorted from spleen or lymph node cells, obtained before transplant. Receptors originate from a human donor who was the organ donor for an intestinal transplant.

This chain uses TRBV30 with TRBJ2-5, with D perhaps matching TRBD2 (5 bases). Germline values: CDR1 GTSNPN, CDR2 SVGIG (reference sequence). V lost 4 bases, J lost 5 bases, and 11 bases lay in between. This CDR3 has 12 residues. The CDR3 DNA reads as TGTGCCTGGACTAGCTACGGGGAGACCCAGTACTTC. It yields the protein CAWTSYGETQYF.

The chain carries TRBV6-1 and TRBJ2-5, with 11 bases lining up with TRBD2. CDR1 is MNHNS, CDR2 SASEGT, per germline. J was trimmed by 5 bases and V by 4 bases; bases with no gene match: 6. The CDR3 has 15 residues. The CDR3 DNA is TGTGCCAGCAGTGTTAGCGGGGGGGCGGCTGAGACCCAGTACTTC. It yields the protein CASSVSGGAAETQYF.